Here is one T cell receptor beta chain with its context. What it binds is unknown. Here immunoSEQ multiplex PCR was the method, and the copy in TCRdb shows in-frame clones only, minus some. The repertoire holds about 480,000 clones, with approximately 88% as singletons. Germline CDR1 MNHNS, CDR2 SASEGT. CDR3 length: 15 residues. Trimming removed 3 bases at V and 4 bases at J, with 16 bases between. This entry belongs to a study of Ad26.COV2.S vaccination and SARS-CoV-2 variants. Study-wide context: The trial was COV1001 and the donor's arm was Ad26.COV2.S. Study findings and constraints: Total responses of T cells may have been underestimated by the analyses of TCR breadth and depth. Relative to placebo recipients, vaccine recipients exhibited elevated spike-specific TCR breadth.

Treatment noted: some 20 received Ad26.COV2.S at low or high dose, single or two shots; about 5 received placebo; per-sample allocation not given. Collection of samples fell on day 63 after the first vaccine or placebo injection. As its vector, the vaccine had Ad26, which expressed Wuhan-strain SARS-CoV-2 spike. The specimen comprised peripheral blood, sampled in a trial of Ad26.COV2.S vaccine versus placebo. The chain combines TRBV6-1 with TRBJ2-7; maybe TRBD1 (6 bases). The TCR originated in a person between 18 and 59 years old who received the Ad26.COV2.S COVID-19 vaccine or a placebo. CDR3 DNA: TGTGCCAGCAGTGAGCCGGGACAAGTGATATACGAGCAGTACTTC. As protein: CASSEPGQVIYEQYF.